This TCR beta chain was recorded in a study of molecular identifiers for immune sequencing clone quantification. In this sample, this clonotype turned up many times. TCRdb re-analysed the PCR reads in MiXCR, keeping a single row per CDR3 protein. The data show about 640,000 distinct CDR3 sequences, with around 20% seen just once and 0.85% to 0.9% held by the top ten. Germline CDR1 SEHNR, CDR2 FQNEAQ (reference sequence). The CDR3 runs to 20 residues. J was trimmed by 0 bases and V by 6 bases; bases with no gene match: 18. V is TRBV7-9 and J is TRBJ2-2; 8 bases map to TRBD2. Sequencing was performed on naive CD8+ T cells from blood, with Jurkat cell RNA spiked in. The subset was: FACS-sorted CD8+CD4-CCR7+CD45RA+ naive T cells. The sequence was collected from a human donor in good health. Some libraries in this study had Jurkat cell RNA spiked in. The CDR3 coding sequence is TGTGCCAGCAGTACAACCTCGCTTAGCGGGAAAAGCCCGAACACCGGGGAGCTGTTTTTT. Amino acid sequence: CASSTTSLSGKSPNTGELFF. Full variable domain (outside the CDR3, taken from reference TRBV7-9 and TRBJ2-2): DTGVSQNPRHKITKRGQNVTFRCDPISEHNRLYWYRQTLGQGPEFLTYFQNEAQLEKSRLLSDRFSAERPKGSFSTLEIQRTEQGDSAMYLCASSTTSLSGKSPNTGELFFGEGSRLTVL.